This T cell receptor (beta chain) was obtained from a study of CD8+ T cells in alopecia areata. Looking at the study overall: Tofacitinib therapy took 6 to 18 months; 6 months off drug came after. Study observations and caveats: Alopecia totalis/universalis scalp especially showed more expanded CD8+ clones than normal scalp.

Reverse transcribed after extraction, RNA yielded cDNA as the sequencing template. Method: immunoSEQ multiplex PCR; TCRdb's copy keeps in-frame clones and lacks some. The sample lists about 180,000 clones, about 72% occurring once. Those with alopecia areata gave lesional scalp punch biopsies and peripheral blood. Sorted out of PBMCs were CD4+ T cells and CD8+ T cells. Worth noting for this clone: Its antigen remains unidentified. Other DNA sequences in the sample encode the same CDR3.

The CDR3 spans 13 residues. The germline V gene encodes CDR1 MNHEY and CDR2 SMNVEV (reference sequence). V was trimmed by 2 bases and J by 3 bases, leaving 4 bases between them. The sample was CD8+ T cells sorted from blood, taken at week 0. This clonotype was sampled from a human donor with alopecia areata. The chain combines TRBV27 with TRBJ1-4; D remains ambiguous. CDR3 bases: TGTGCCAGCAGTTTAACTGCTAATGAAAAACTGTTTTTT. Protein product: CASSLTANEKLFF.